Described below is a single T cell receptor (beta chain) sequence and its context. Its target is not known. TCRdb fed the PCR reads into MiXCR, producing one record per CDR3 protein. This table has a few hundred thousand distinct CDR3 sequences, around 23% appearing once. These data are taken from a study of molecular identifiers for immune sequencing clone quantification. The study, taken as a whole, reports: In CMV-specific effectors, clones above 20 copies held over 99% of molecules; naive, under 1%.

From roughly 20,000 to 1,000,000 sorted cells, naive CD8 libraries were generated with 10%, 30% or 50% RNA. V was shortened by 2 bases and J by 1 base, with 5 bases between the two germline ends. Germline V CDR1 and CDR2: MNHEY, SVGEGT. The length of the CDR3 is 14 residues. The material sequenced was naive CD8+ T cells from blood, with Jurkat cell RNA spiked in. Specified subset: FACS-sorted CD8+CD4-CCR7+CD45RA+ naive T cells. The receptor comes from a human donor in good health. Some libraries in this study had Jurkat cell RNA spiked in. The chain joins TRBV6-2 or TRBV6-3 to TRBJ2-2; D is unclear. For the CDR3, the DNA is TGTGCCAGCAGTTACCTGATGAACACCGGGGAGCTGTTTTTT. It encodes CASSYLMNTGELFF.